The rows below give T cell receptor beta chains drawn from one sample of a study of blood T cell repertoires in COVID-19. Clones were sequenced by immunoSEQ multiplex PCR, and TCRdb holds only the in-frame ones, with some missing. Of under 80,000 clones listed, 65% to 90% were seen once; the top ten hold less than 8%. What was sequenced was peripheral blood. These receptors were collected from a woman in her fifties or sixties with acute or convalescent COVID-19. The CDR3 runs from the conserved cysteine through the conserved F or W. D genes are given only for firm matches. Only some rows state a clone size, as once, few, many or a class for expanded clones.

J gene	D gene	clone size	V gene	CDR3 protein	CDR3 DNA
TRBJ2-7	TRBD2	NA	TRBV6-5	CASSYSGLAGVEQYF	TGTGCCAGCAGTTACTCAGGACTAGCGGGGGTCGAGCAGTACTTC
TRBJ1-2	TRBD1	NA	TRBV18	CASSSLNRDRGYYGYTF	TGTGCCAGCTCATCATTAAACCGGGACAGGGGATATTATGGCTACACCTTC
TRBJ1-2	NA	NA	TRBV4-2	CASSQDFQATNYGYTF	TGTGCCAGCAGCCAAGATTTCCAGGCGACTAACTATGGCTACACCTTC
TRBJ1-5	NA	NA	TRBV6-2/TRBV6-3	CASSYSSGGNQPQHF	TGTGCCAGCAGTTACTCGTCAGGGGGCAATCAGCCCCAGCATTTT
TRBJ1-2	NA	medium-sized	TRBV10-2	CASSEGQRRYGYTF	TGCGCCAGCAGTGAAGGACAAAGGCGCTATGGCTACACCTTC
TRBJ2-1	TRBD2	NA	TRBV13	CASSFETSVPYNEQFF	TGTGCCAGCAGCTTCGAGACTAGCGTTCCCTACAATGAGCAGTTCTTC
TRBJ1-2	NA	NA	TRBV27	CASSPNSDYGYTF	TGTGCCAGCAGTCCCAATAGCGACTATGGCTACACCTTC
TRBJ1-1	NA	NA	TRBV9	CASSVELRPMNTEAFF	TGTGCCAGCAGCGTAGAGTTGAGGCCGATGAACACTGAAGCTTTCTTT
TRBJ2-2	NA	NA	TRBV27	CASSHYFESANTGELFF	TGTGCCAGCAGCCACTACTTCGAGAGCGCGAACACCGGGGAGCTGTTTTTT
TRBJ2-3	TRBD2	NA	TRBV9	CASSAGTSGATDTQYF	TGTGCCAGCAGCGCTGGGACTAGCGGGGCTACAGATACGCAGTATTTT
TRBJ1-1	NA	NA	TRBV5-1	CASSKMDGRSEAFF	TGCGCCAGCAGTAAGATGGATGGGAGGTCTGAAGCTTTCTTT
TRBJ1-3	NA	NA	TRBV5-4	CASRQTGGTGNTIYF	TGTGCCAGCAGACAAACCGGGGGGACTGGAAACACCATATATTTT
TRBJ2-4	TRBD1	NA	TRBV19	CASSVTGTVSLDIQYF	TGTGCCAGTAGTGTCACCGGGACAGTTAGTCTAGACATTCAGTACTTC
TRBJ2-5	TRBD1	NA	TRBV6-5	CASSFPTGGLEETQYF	TGTGCCAGCAGTTTCCCGACAGGGGGCTTAGAAGAGACCCAGTACTTC
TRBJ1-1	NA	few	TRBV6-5	CATLRTGKTEAFF	TGTGCCACGCTCCGGACGGGGAAAACTGAAGCTTTCTTT
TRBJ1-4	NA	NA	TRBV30	CAWSVGFLTNEKLFF	TGTGCCTGGAGTGTCGGGTTTTTAACTAATGAAAAACTGTTTTTT
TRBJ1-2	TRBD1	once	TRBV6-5	CASRTDRGGRYGYTF	TGTGCCAGCAGGACCGACAGGGGTGGTAGGTATGGCTACACCTTC
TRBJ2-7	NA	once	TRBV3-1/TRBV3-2	CASSQGLREQYF	TGTGCCAGCAGCCAGGGCCTCCGGGAGCAGTACTTC
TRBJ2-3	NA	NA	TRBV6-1	CASSVVPGQSTDTQYF	TGTGCCAGCAGTGTTGTACCGGGACAAAGCACAGATACGCAGTATTTT
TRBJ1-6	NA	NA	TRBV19	CASRTVGSSNNSPLHF	TGTGCCAGTAGAACAGTCGGGAGCTCCAATAATTCACCCCTCCACTTT
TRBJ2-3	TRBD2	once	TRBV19	CASSIRLAGSTDTQYF	TGTGCCAGTAGTATTCGGCTAGCGGGTAGCACAGATACGCAGTATTTT
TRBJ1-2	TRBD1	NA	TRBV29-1	CSVTGTGVAGYTF	TGCAGCGTCACCGGGACAGGCGTCGCCGGCTACACCTTC
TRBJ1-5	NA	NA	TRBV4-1	CASSQDFAGGNQPQHF	TGCGCCAGCAGCCAAGATTTCGCAGGTGGGAATCAGCCCCAGCATTTT
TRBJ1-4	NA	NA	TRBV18	CASSPWQGGTNEKLFF	TGTGCCAGCTCACCGTGGCAGGGCGGCACTAATGAAAAACTGTTTTTT
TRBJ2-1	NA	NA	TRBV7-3	CASSPPGLTSGEQFF	TGTGCCAGCAGCCCACCGGGACTGACTTCTGGCGAGCAGTTCTTC
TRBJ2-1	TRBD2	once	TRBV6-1	CASSEPAGGGFLVSYNEQFF	TGTGCCAGCAGTGAACCAGCGGGGGGGGGATTTCTAGTATCCTACAATGAGCAGTTCTTC
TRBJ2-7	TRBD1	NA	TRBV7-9	CASSLGGQGTYEQYF	TGTGCCAGCAGCTTAGGGGGACAGGGTACCTACGAGCAGTACTTC
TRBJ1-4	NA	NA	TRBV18	CASSLLFEATNEKLFF	TGTGCCAGCTCCCTGCTGTTCGAGGCAACTAATGAAAAACTGTTTTTT
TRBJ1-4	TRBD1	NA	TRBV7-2	CASSVDRGHEKLFF	TGTGCCAGCAGCGTGGACAGGGGACACGAAAAACTGTTTTTT
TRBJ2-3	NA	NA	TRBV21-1	CASSESGVKGDTQYF	TGTGCCAGCAGCGAGAGCGGGGTTAAAGGGGATACGCAGTATTTT
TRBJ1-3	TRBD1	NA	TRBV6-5	CASRNTGTGGNTIYF	TGTGCCAGCAGAAACACCGGGACAGGGGGGAACACCATATATTTT
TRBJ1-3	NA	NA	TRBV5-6	CASSFVSTGVERNTIYF	TGTGCCAGCAGCTTTGTTAGCACCGGGGTTGAAAGAAACACCATATATTTT
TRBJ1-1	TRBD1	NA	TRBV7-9	CASRLGAGGSATEAFF	TGTGCCAGCAGATTAGGAGCAGGGGGAAGTGCCACTGAAGCTTTCTTT
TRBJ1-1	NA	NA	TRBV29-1	CSVVRDTEAFF	TGCAGCGTTGTCAGGGACACTGAAGCTTTCTTT
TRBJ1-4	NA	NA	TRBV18	CASSLNWEKLFF	TGTGCCAGCTCCCTAAACTGGGAAAAACTGTTTTTT
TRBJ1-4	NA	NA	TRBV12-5	CASGPQGKLTNEKLFF	TGTGCTAGTGGGCCCCAGGGGAAATTAACTAATGAAAAACTGTTTTTT
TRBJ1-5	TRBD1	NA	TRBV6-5	CASIKGAIQPQHF	TGTGCCAGCATAAAGGGGGCCATTCAGCCCCAGCATTTT
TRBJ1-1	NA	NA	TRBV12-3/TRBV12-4	CASQKGGREAFF	TGTGCCTCTCAGAAGGGGGGGCGTGAAGCTTTCTTT
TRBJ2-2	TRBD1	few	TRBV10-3	CAIRTETGGNTGELFF	TGTGCCATCCGGACCGAGACAGGGGGTAACACCGGGGAGCTGTTTTTT
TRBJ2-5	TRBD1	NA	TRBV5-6	CASSAQGARGETQYF	TGTGCCAGCAGCGCCCAGGGGGCGCGGGGAGAGACCCAGTACTTC
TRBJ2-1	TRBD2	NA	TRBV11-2	CASSLVVSGSSYNEQFF	TGTGCCAGCAGCTTAGTAGTTAGCGGGTCCTCCTACAATGAGCAGTTCTTC
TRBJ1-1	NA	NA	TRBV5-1	CASSPGDSNTEAFF	TGCGCCAGCAGCCCAGGGGATTCGAACACTGAAGCTTTCTTT
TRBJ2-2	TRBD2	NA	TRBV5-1	CASRPTSAQTGELFF	TGCGCCAGCAGGCCCACTAGCGCCCAGACCGGGGAGCTGTTTTTT
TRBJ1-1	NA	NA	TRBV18	CASLEMRDTEAFF	TGTGCCAGCTTAGAGATGAGAGACACTGAAGCTTTCTTT
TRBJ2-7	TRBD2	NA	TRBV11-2	CASSRSRLAEPYEQYF	TGTGCCAGCAGCCGCTCTCGACTAGCGGAACCCTACGAGCAGTACTTC
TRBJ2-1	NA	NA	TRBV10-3	CAITKQGYYNEQFF	TGTGCCATCACCAAACAGGGATACTACAATGAGCAGTTCTTC